Each of the 5 T cell receptor beta chains below was sequenced from the same sample in a study of OX40 agonist ivuxolimab in advanced cancers. The assay was immunoSEQ multiplex PCR, and TCRdb's table has in-frame clones only and misses some. The sample consists of approximately 70,000 clones, 90% to 95% of them appearing once. The sample here was CD4+ or CD8+ T cells sorted from blood, taken in a trial of the OX40 agonist ivuxolimab. These receptor sequences come from an adult with an advanced solid tumor such as melanoma, head and neck, liver or kidney cancer.

The chain combines TRBV5-1 with TRBJ2-3; D assignment may be TRBD1 or TRBD2 (5 bases each). The CDR3 totals 16 residues. Germline lookup yields CDR1 SGHRS and CDR2 YFSETQ. The V end was cut by 1 base, the J end by 4 bases, with 16 bases between. The CDR3 DNA is TGCGCCAGCAGCTTGCAAGGGTTGGGGGACCCAGATACGCAGTATTTT. Encoded protein: CASSLQGLGDPDTQYF. Variable domain in full (rest from reference TRBV5-1 and TRBJ2-3): KAGVTQTPRYLIKTRGQQVTLSCSPISGHRSVSWYQQTPGQGLQFLFEYFSETQRNKGNFPGRFSGRQFSNSRSEMNVSTLELGDSALYLCASSLQGLGDPDTQYFGPGTRLTVL.

The chain recombines TRBV7-8 with TRBJ2-1, with D possibly being TRBD2 (5 bases). Trimming pared 5 bases from V and 7 bases from J, leaving 9 bases between. The length of the CDR3 is 12 residues. Per the germline V gene, CDR1 is SGHVS and CDR2 is FQNEAQ. The DNA for the CDR3 is TGTGCCAGCAGCGAAACGGGGAATGAGCAGTTCTTC. Protein: CASSETGNEQFF.

The sample holds one count of this clone. The chain couples TRBV5-1 to TRBJ2-2; 9 bases line up with TRBD1. V shed 5 bases and J 1 base; nucleotides not matched to a gene: 9. Germline V lookup: CDR1 SGHRS, CDR2 YFSETQ. This CDR3 has 17 amino acids. In nucleotides, the CDR3 is TGCGCCAGCAGGACTCTACAGGGACAGGGGAACACCGGGGAGCTGTTTTTT. This translates into CASRTLQGQGNTGELFF.

V and J are TRBV19 and TRBJ1-5; perhaps TRBD1 as D (5 bases). CDR1 and CDR2 from the germline V gene are LNHDA and SQIVND (reference sequence). The V and J ends lost 2 bases and 6 bases respectively, with 11 bases between them. The CDR3 extends over 14 amino acids. This CDR3 is CASSITWGSQPQHF. The CDR3 DNA follows: TGTGCCAGTAGTATAACCTGGGGCAGTCAGCCCCAGCATTTT.

The chain employs TRBV7-8 and TRBJ1-2; TRBD1 agrees at 7 bases. Germline V CDR1 and CDR2: SGHVS, FQNEAQ. The CDR3 sequence is 16 residues long. V lost 5 bases to trimming and J lost 2 bases; unmatched junction nucleotides: 11. The CDR3 DNA reads TGTGCCAGCAGCCTACCACGACAGGGCCCGAACTATGGCTACACCTTC. Translating gives CASSLPRQGPNYGYTF.